Shown below are 4 T cell receptor beta chains from a single sample sequenced in a study of T cell responses to AZD1222 COVID-19 vaccine. Assay used: immunoSEQ multiplex PCR; TCRdb lists only in-frame clones, some missing. The sample carries tens of thousands of clones, approximately 84% recorded once. The sequencing used peripheral blood, collected on day 0 of AZD1222 vaccination. The receptors shown here come from an adult in good health.

This chain links TRBV5-4 with TRBJ2-7; D not resolved. The CDR3 totals 14 residues. Trimming cost V 2 bases and J 0 bases, with 9 bases left between them. Germline lookup yields CDR1 SGHNT and CDR2 YYREEE (reference sequence). CDR3 DNA sequence: TGTGCCAGCAGCTTTGGCTACAGCTCCTACGAGCAGTACTTC. Amino acids: CASSFGYSSYEQYF.

The CDR3 region is CASRRRPRGFLLWYGYTF. The CDR3 DNA is TGTGCAAGTCGCCGTCGACCTCGTGGGTTTCTTTTATGGTATGGCTACACCTTC. The V and J genes are TRBV12-2 and TRBJ1-2. TRBV12-2 is designated a pseudogene. The CDR3 extends over 18 amino acids.

The chain employs TRBV4-2 and TRBJ2-3; 11 nucleotides agree with TRBD2. V dropped 3 bases and J dropped 4; count of bases not matched to a gene: 6. This CDR3 spans 16 amino acids. CDR1 is LGHNA and CDR2 is YNFKEQ in the germline V gene. The CDR3 spells CASSQETSGEPDTQYF. For the CDR3, the DNA is TGTGCCAGCAGCCAGGAGACTAGCGGGGAACCAGATACGCAGTATTTT.

V is TRBV5-4 and J is TRBJ1-2, with D possibly being TRBD1 (5 bases). V lost 5 bases to trimming and J lost 4 bases, with 12 bases between them. Germline V lookup: CDR1 SGHNT, CDR2 YYREEE (reference sequence). The CDR3 is 13 residues long. CDR3 DNA sequence: TGTGCCAGCAGGTCAGGGCTTGGCTATGGCTACACCTTC. Amino acid sequence: CASRSGLGYGYTF.